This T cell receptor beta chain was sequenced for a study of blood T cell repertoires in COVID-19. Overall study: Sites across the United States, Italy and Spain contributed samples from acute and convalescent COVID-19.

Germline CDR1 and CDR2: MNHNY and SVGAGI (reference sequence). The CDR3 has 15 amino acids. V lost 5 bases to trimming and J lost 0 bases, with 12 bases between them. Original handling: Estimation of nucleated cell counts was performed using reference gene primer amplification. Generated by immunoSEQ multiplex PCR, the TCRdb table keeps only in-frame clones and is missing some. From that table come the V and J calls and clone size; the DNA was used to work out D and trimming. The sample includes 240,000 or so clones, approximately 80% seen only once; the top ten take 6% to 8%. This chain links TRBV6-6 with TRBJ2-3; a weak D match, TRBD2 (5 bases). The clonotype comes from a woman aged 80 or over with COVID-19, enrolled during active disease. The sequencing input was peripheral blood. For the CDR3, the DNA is TGTGCCAGCAGTCACCGGGGTACTAGCACAGATACGCAGTATTTT. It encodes CASSHRGTSTDTQYF.